The present T cell receptor (beta chain) was sequenced within a study of CD8 T cells in Susac syndrome. Study observations and caveats: CD4+ T cell repertoires in Susac syndrome exhibited no evidence of clonal expansion.

The germline V gene encodes CDR1 ENHRY and CDR2 SYGVKD. The trim removed 4 bases at V and 7 bases at J, leaving 10 bases unmatched. The CDR3 loop spans 15 amino acids. Negative isolation yielded CD8+ and CD4+ T cells; FACS enriched TEMRA cells. Random hexamers were used to reverse transcribe an amount of roughly 0.5 to 1 ug RNA. TCRdb ran MiXCR on the immunoSEQ multiplex PCR reads and lists one entry per CDR3 protein. The sample lists under 200,000 distinct CDR3 sequences; 90% to 95% were seen once. To note about this clonotype: Its target is not known.

The sequenced material came from CD4+ T cells from PBMCs. This clonotype was obtained from a human donor with Susac syndrome. The J gene is TRBJ2-1, the V gene TRBV10-3; 7 bases line up with TRBD2. Here the CDR3 reads CAISVGGGAENEQFF. The CDR3 nucleotides read TGTGCCATCAGTGTTGGGGGGGGAGCGGAAAATGAGCAGTTCTTC.